Listed below are T cell receptor beta chains from one sample, sequenced in a study of blood T cells in healthy people across ages. TCRdb called the 5' RACE reads again in MiXCR, with one record for every CDR3 protein. The top ten hold 4% of the sample, which has 1.5 million or so distinct CDR3 sequences, approximately 42% seen once. The sequenced material came from blood. Every receptor here comes from a woman in her late teens or twenties in good health. The CDR3 runs from the conserved cysteine through the conserved F or W. A D gene is named only where the DNA matches it firmly. Only part of the rows carry a size: once, few, many, or a class if the clone is expanded.

j_call | clone_size | v_call | d_call | cdr3_nt | cdr3_aa
TRBJ1-1 | NA | TRBV27 | NA | TGTGCCAGCAGTTTAAGGGTTTCCACTGAAGCTTTCTTT | CASSLRVSTEAFF
TRBJ1-2 | few | TRBV20-1 | NA | TGCAGTGCTCGCCGGGACGGCTATGGCTACACCTTC | CSARRDGYGYTF
TRBJ2-3 | few | TRBV5-1 | TRBD2 | TGCGCCAGCAGCTCAACCGGGACTAGCCGGAGCACAGATACGCAGTATTTT | CASSSTGTSRSTDTQYF
TRBJ2-1 | NA | TRBV28 | TRBD2 | TGTGCCAGCGGACCTTCGACTAGCGGGAGCCACAATGAGCAGTTCTTC | CASGPSTSGSHNEQFF
TRBJ2-5 | NA | TRBV5-1 | NA | TGCGCCAGCAGCTTGTTTGGGGGCTACCAAGAGACCCAGTACTTC | CASSLFGGYQETQYF
TRBJ2-3 | NA | TRBV20-1 | NA | TGCAGTGCTAGAGATGGGTCAAACACAGATACGCAGTATTTT | CSARDGSNTDTQYF
TRBJ1-2 | NA | TRBV11-1 | NA | TGTGCCAGCAGCCCCGGGACTTCAACTATCTACACCTTC | CASSPGTSTIYTF
TRBJ1-2 | NA | TRBV7-2 | NA | TGTGCCAGCAGCTTAGCGGCGGACAGAAGCTATGGCTACACCTTC | CASSLAADRSYGYTF
TRBJ1-2 | few | TRBV7-8 | NA | TGTGCCAGCAGCCCTCGGACATCCAACTATGGCTACACCTTC | CASSPRTSNYGYTF
TRBJ2-7 | few | TRBV7-9 | TRBD1 | TGTGCCAGCAACACGGGACAGGGGATACACGAGCAGTACTTC | CASNTGQGIHEQYF
TRBJ1-4 | NA | TRBV29-1 | TRBD1 | TGCAGCGTTGGGTCGGCAGGGGGCCATGAAAAACTGTTTTTT | CSVGSAGGHEKLFF
TRBJ1-1 | few | TRBV10-3 | TRBD1 | TGTGCCATCAGCCTCGAAGGACAGGTTAACACTGAAGCTTTCTTT | CAISLEGQVNTEAFF
TRBJ2-5 | few | TRBV7-9 | NA | TGTGCCAGCAGCTTAGCCGGGATTAGCCAAGAGACCCAGTACTTC | CASSLAGISQETQYF
TRBJ2-7 | many | TRBV6-1 | NA | TGTGCCAGCAGTGAAGTTGGGTTTTACGAGCAGTACTTC | CASSEVGFYEQYF
TRBJ2-1 | NA | TRBV4-1 | NA | TGCGCCAGCAGCCAAGATATACGGAACACCTACAATGAGCAGTTCTTC | CASSQDIRNTYNEQFF
TRBJ2-7 | NA | TRBV6-5 | NA | TGTGCCAGCAGTTCCCCATGGGGCAGGTACGAGCAGTACTTC | CASSSPWGRYEQYF
TRBJ2-3 | NA | TRBV18 | TRBD2 | TGTGCCAGCTCACCATCCCGAGCGGGGGCCTATAGCACAGATACGCAGTATTTT | CASSPSRAGAYSTDTQYF
TRBJ2-7 | NA | TRBV20-1 | NA | TGCAGTGCTAGATATAGGGCAGGGGACTCCTACGAGCAGTACTTC | CSARYRAGDSYEQYF
TRBJ2-2 | few | TRBV29-1 | NA | TGCAGCGTCCATACCGCTGCCGGGGAGCTGTTTTTT | CSVHTAAGELFF
TRBJ1-1 | many | TRBV29-1 | NA | TGCAGCGTTGGTCGGCGTCTGAACACTGAAGCTTTCTTT | CSVGRRLNTEAFF
TRBJ2-3 | NA | TRBV6-1 | TRBD2 | TGTGCCAGGCTTAATAGGCTAGCGGGATCAGATACGCAGTATTTT | CARLNRLAGSDTQYF
TRBJ2-7 | many | TRBV27 | TRBD1 | TGTGCCAGCAGTCTTAGACAGGGGTACGAGCAGTACTTC | CASSLRQGYEQYF
TRBJ2-7 | NA | TRBV20-1 | NA | TGCAGTGCTACCAAGCGGGCAACCTACGAGCAGTACTTC | CSATKRATYEQYF
TRBJ2-5 | NA | TRBV12-5 | TRBD2 | TGTGCTAGTGGGGGACTAGCGGGGGGGCGAAATGAGCAGTACTTC | CASGGLAGGRNEQYF
TRBJ2-3 | few | TRBV7-3 | NA | TGTGCCAGCAGCCCAGTTTGGGCACCTAGCACAGATACGCAGTATTTT | CASSPVWAPSTDTQYF
TRBJ2-7 | NA | TRBV6-2/TRBV6-3 | NA | TGTGCCAGCAGTTACCCGACCACAGTCTCACCCGACTACGAGCAGTACTTC | CASSYPTTVSPDYEQYF
TRBJ2-3 | many | TRBV5-1 | TRBD2 | TGCGCCAGCAGCTCCAGCGGGAGTGGCACAGATACGCAGTATTTT | CASSSSGSGTDTQYF
TRBJ2-1 | many | TRBV11-2 | TRBD2 | TGTGCCAGCAGCTTCCCCGCGGGAGTTACCTACAATGAGCAGTTCTTC | CASSFPAGVTYNEQFF
TRBJ2-5 | few | TRBV5-1 | TRBD1 | TGCGCCAGCAGCGAACTGACAGGGGAAGAGACCCAGTACTTC | CASSELTGEETQYF
TRBJ2-3 | NA | TRBV6-2/TRBV6-3 | NA | TGTGCCAGCAGTTACTCGATTAGTGGGCCAGATACGCAGTATTTT | CASSYSISGPDTQYF
TRBJ2-3 | few | TRBV20-1 | NA | TGCAGTGCTAGGGGGGGGCAGGATACGCAGTATTTT | CSARGGQDTQYF
TRBJ1-4 | few | TRBV7-9 | NA | TGTGCCAGCAGCTTGCAGACAGGTGGGGAAAAACTGTTTTTT | CASSLQTGGEKLFF
TRBJ2-7 | NA | TRBV7-6 | NA | TGTGTCAGCAGCTTAGCTAGCGCCTACGAGCAGTACTTC | CVSSLASAYEQYF
TRBJ1-2 | few | TRBV6-2/TRBV6-3 | TRBD1 | TGTGCCAGCAAGACAGGGGGATCTAACTATGGCTACACCTTC | CASKTGGSNYGYTF
TRBJ2-5 | NA | TRBV4-1 | NA | TGCGCCAGCAGCCAGGATCGCGGGTCTAGGGGACAGTACTTC | CASSQDRGSRGQYF
TRBJ1-5 | few | TRBV7-9 | NA | TGTGCCAGCAGCTTAGGAGACAGGATTGGCAATCAGCCCCAGCATTTT | CASSLGDRIGNQPQHF
TRBJ2-5 | NA | TRBV29-1 | TRBD1 | TGCAGCGTTGAAGATCCTGGGACAGGAGACAATGAGCAGTACTTC | CSVEDPGTGDNEQYF
TRBJ1-1 | few | TRBV7-8 | NA | TGTGCCAGCAGCCCCTCCCGTACAGGGCACAACACTGAAGCTTTCTTT | CASSPSRTGHNTEAFF
TRBJ2-3 | few | TRBV20-1 | TRBD2 | TGCAGTGCTGAAGCTAGCGGGGACCTCACAGATACGCAGTATTTT | CSAEASGDLTDTQYF
TRBJ1-5 | NA | TRBV4-3 | NA | TGCGCCAGCAGCCAAGATTCACAGGGATCTCAGCCCCAGCATTTT | CASSQDSQGSQPQHF
TRBJ1-5 | NA | TRBV27 | NA | TGTGCCAGCAGGGGCCCGAAACACCAGCCCCAGCATTTT | CASRGPKHQPQHF
TRBJ2-1 | NA | TRBV28 | NA | TGTGCCAGCAGTATAGTTAGCGGTGCAATCTACAATGAGCAGTTCTTC | CASSIVSGAIYNEQFF
TRBJ2-4 | NA | TRBV3-1 | NA | TGTGCCAGCAGCCAAATGACAGTAGCCAAAAACATTCAGTACTTC | CASSQMTVAKNIQYF
TRBJ1-2 | many | TRBV29-1 | NA | TGCAGCGTTTCGGGGGGCGAAGGGGAAGCAGGCTATGGCTACACCTTC | CSVSGGEGEAGYGYTF
TRBJ2-3 | NA | TRBV4-3 | TRBD2 | TGCGCCAGCAGCCAAGATAGGACTAGCGGGAACACAGATACGCAGTATTTT | CASSQDRTSGNTDTQYF
TRBJ2-4 | NA | TRBV7-2 | NA | TGTGCCAGCAGCCAAAAACTTTCCGGGAACATTCAGTACTTC | CASSQKLSGNIQYF
TRBJ2-1 | few | TRBV29-1 | NA | TGCAGCGTAGGCAAGCGACTAATTTTAGAGAATGAGCAGTTCTTC | CSVGKRLILENEQFF
TRBJ2-2 | NA | TRBV2 | NA | TGTGCCAGCAGTGTTTACAGCCCGACCGGGGAGCTGTTTTTT | CASSVYSPTGELFF
TRBJ1-1 | NA | TRBV5-6 | TRBD1 | TGTGCCAGCAGCACACGGGACAGGTTCCGCACTGAAGCTTTCTTT | CASSTRDRFRTEAFF